This TCR beta chain was profiled in a study of blood T cell repertoires in COVID-19. Study in general: PBMCs, B-cell-depleted T cells, or T cells were the source of the cDNA or gDNA that made up the material.

There are a few counts of this clone. Original processing notes: The assay estimated nucleated cells by amplifying reference gene primers. The method was immunoSEQ multiplex PCR; TCRdb's version includes in-frame clones alone and lacks a portion of them. V and J calls and clone size come straight from that table; D and trimming were deduced from the DNA. The sample lists some 250,000 clones, over 65% occurring once. CDR3 length: 13 residues. Trimming at V came to 5 bases and at J to 6 bases, leaving 4 bases not matched to a gene. Germline assignment: CDR1 LNHDA and CDR2 SQIVND (reference sequence). This sequence was found in a woman older than 75 with acute or convalescent COVID-19. The chain has TRBV19 and TRBJ1-5, with 7 bases identical to TRBD1. The material sequenced was peripheral blood. The CDR3 loop is CASSEGAGQPQHF. Written as DNA, the CDR3 is TGTGCCAGTAGTGAGGGGGCAGGTCAGCCCCAGCATTTT.